This is a list of T cell receptor beta chains from one sample in a study of T-cell reconstitution after alpha-beta-depleted transplantation in children. In TCRdb, the PCR reads were re-called with MiXCR into one record per CDR3 protein. The data show about 440,000 distinct CDR3 sequences, over 40% seen once. This sample comprised PBMCs, obtained before TCRalphabeta/CD19-depleted stem cell transplant. Receptor source: a girl between 2 and 10 years old with aplastic anemia, due to receive a stem cell transplant. Both conserved end residues are part of each CDR3. A D gene is named only where the DNA matches it firmly. Some rows have no size entry. The others give once, few or many, or a class for an expanded clone.

j_call,v_call,clone_size,d_call,cdr3_aa,cdr3_nt
TRBJ2-3,TRBV5-1,.,.,CASSTDRHTDTQYF,TGCGCCAGCAGCACCGACCGACACACAGATACGCAGTATTTT
TRBJ2-1,TRBV11-2,.,TRBD2,CASSLGVAGVGYEQFF,TGTGCCAGCAGCCTAGGGGTAGCGGGAGTTGGGTATGAGCAGTTCTTC
TRBJ2-3,TRBV5-5,.,TRBD1,CASSLFGQGAEDTQYF,TGTGCCAGCAGCTTGTTCGGACAGGGGGCTGAAGATACGCAGTATTTT
TRBJ1-6,TRBV6-1,.,.,CASARDVSPNSPLHF,TGTGCCAGTGCCCGGGACGTCAGCCCAAATTCACCCCTCCACTTT
TRBJ2-1,TRBV3-1,.,.,CASSQGHNEQFF,TGTGCCAGCAGCCAGGGTCACAATGAGCAGTTCTTC
TRBJ2-5,TRBV10-3,.,TRBD1,CAISGTGGPETQYF,TGTGCCATCAGTGGGACAGGGGGCCCAGAGACCCAGTACTTC
TRBJ2-1,TRBV5-1,.,TRBD2,CASSFRGGGHNEQFF,TGCGCCAGCAGCTTCCGGGGCGGGGGTCACAATGAGCAGTTCTTC
TRBJ2-5,TRBV29-1,.,.,CSVEGGAQETQYF,TGCAGCGTTGAAGGAGGGGCCCAAGAGACCCAGTACTTC
TRBJ2-2,TRBV5-1,.,.,CASSRRQVTGELFF,TGCGCCAGCAGCCGGAGACAGGTCACCGGGGAGCTGTTTTTT
TRBJ1-5,TRBV9,few,.,CASSVGGRNQPQHF,TGTGCCAGCAGCGTAGGAGGACGTAATCAGCCCCAGCATTTT
TRBJ1-2,TRBV9,many,TRBD1,CASSGRTGDNYGYTF,TGTGCCAGCAGCGGCCGGACAGGGGATAACTATGGCTACACCTTC
TRBJ2-7,TRBV10-3,few,.,CAIRGLLDRDGDSYEQYF,TGTGCCATCAGGGGACTATTGGACAGGGATGGGGATTCCTACGAGCAGTACTTC
TRBJ2-3,TRBV12-2,once,.,CASRYLAGSYTDTQYF,TGTGCAAGTCGCTACCTAGCGGGGTCATACACAGATACGCAGTATTTT
TRBJ1-5,TRBV6-1,.,.,CASAKLGGSNQPQHF,TGTGCCAGCGCGAAGTTGGGGGGAAGCAATCAGCCCCAGCATTTT
TRBJ2-7,TRBV29-1,.,TRBD1,CSVVAGQGVHEQYF,TGCAGCGTTGTCGCGGGACAGGGAGTCCACGAGCAGTACTTC
TRBJ2-1,TRBV30,.,.,CAWAWGSSYNEQFF,TGTGCCTGGGCCTGGGGGAGCTCCTACAATGAGCAGTTCTTC